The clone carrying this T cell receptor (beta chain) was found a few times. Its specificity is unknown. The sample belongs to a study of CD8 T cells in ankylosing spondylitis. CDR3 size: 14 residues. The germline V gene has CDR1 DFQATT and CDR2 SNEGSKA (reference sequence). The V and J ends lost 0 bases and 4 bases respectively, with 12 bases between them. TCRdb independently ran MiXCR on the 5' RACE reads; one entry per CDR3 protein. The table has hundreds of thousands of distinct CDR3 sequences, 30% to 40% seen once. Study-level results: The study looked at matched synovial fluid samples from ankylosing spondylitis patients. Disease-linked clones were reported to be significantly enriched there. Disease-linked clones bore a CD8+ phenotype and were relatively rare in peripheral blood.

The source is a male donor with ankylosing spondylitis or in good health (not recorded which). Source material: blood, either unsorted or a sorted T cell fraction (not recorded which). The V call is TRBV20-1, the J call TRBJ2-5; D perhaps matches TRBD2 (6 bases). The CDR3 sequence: CSARDVTRRETQYF. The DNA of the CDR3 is TGCAGTGCTAGAGATGTGACTAGAAGAGAGACCCAGTACTTC.